Below are 2 T cell receptor beta chains sequenced from a single sample in a study of cytomegalovirus exposure and HLA in healthy donors. Both 60 Vbeta primers and 13 Jbeta primers went into the PCR. TCRdb keeps only in-frame clones here, not all; method: immunoSEQ multiplex PCR. The top ten hold approximately 1.8% of the sample, which has around 130,000 clones, around 75% seen once. The sample was PBMCs. These receptors came from a woman under 40 in good health and CMV-seronegative.

The V gene is TRBV5-6, the J gene TRBJ2-1; D is unclear. Trimming cost V 4 bases and J 9 bases, with 17 bases left between them. Germline-derived CDR1 and CDR2 are SGHDT and YYEEEE. The CDR3 sequence is 14 residues long. The CDR3 region is CASSLGPGSAEQFF. The CDR3 DNA follows: TGTGCCAGCAGCCTGGGCCCTGGCAGTGCTGAGCAGTTCTTC.

The chain carries TRBV18 and TRBJ2-5, with D tentatively TRBD2 (6 bases). The germline gives CDR1 KGHSH, CDR2 LQKENI. Trimming stripped 2 bases from V and 1 base from J, with 17 bases between. The CDR3 is 17 residues long. DNA for the CDR3: TGTGCCAGCTCACCATCCGTAGGTAGCGGAGCCCAAGAGACCCAGTACTTC. Translating it yields CASSPSVGSGAQETQYF.